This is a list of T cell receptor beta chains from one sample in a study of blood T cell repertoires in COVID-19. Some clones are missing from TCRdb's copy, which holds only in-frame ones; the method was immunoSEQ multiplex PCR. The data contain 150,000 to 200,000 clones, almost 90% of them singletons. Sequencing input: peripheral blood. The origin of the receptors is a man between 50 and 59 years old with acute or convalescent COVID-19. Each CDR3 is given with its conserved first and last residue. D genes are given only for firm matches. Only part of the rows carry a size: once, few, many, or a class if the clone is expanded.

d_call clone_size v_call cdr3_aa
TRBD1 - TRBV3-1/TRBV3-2 CASSQRGQLRYGYTF
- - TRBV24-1 CATSDFFREYSNQPQHF
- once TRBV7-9 CASSVQSPEAFF
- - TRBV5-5 CASSLGLVAGDSPLHF
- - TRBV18 CASSPRTAKNTEAFF
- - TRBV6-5 CASSYRGSSGANVLTF
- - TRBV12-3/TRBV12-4 CASSLARGSEQFF
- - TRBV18 CASSPAGWVGNSPLHF
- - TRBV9 CASSVMGGADGNTIYF
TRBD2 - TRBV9 CASSSTSGSLGEQFF
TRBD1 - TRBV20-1 CSASGSPQGDTQYF
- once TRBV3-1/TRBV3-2 CASREHSQHF
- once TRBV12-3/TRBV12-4 CASSLSRSPLHF
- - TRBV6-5 CASSYSFQSRGNTIYF
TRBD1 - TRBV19 CASSSTGSTDTQYF
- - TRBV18 CASSQPGGNQPQHF
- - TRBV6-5 CASSSNSGNTIYF
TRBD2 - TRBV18 CASSPGSGRFEQYF
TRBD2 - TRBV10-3 CAISGVVSGRDNEQFF
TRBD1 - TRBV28 CASTLGPGQGAYEQYF
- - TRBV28 CASSLFRPLNTEAFF
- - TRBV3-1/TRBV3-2 CASSQDSRGDQPQHF
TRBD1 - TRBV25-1 CASSGGDRGYEQYF
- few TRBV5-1 CASSYGDSYTGELFF
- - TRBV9 CASSPGVAGGDTQYF
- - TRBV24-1 CATSDLVTGATDTQYF
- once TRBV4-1 CASSQSQIQGIGNTIYF
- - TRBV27 CASTRFAGNYGYTF
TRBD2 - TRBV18 CASSVAAGSSNEQFF
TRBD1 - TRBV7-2 CASSSGQSPEAFF
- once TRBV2 CASSLWPGDTEAFF
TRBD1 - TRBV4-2 CASSQALGQENTEAFF
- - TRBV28 CASRGSSQPQHF
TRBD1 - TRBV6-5 CASSPGTGVTGELFF
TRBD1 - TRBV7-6 CASRPGTGAGTDTQYF
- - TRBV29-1 CSVGAENNQPQHF
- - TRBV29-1 CSVDAGRSDTQYF
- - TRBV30 CAGDSTGNTEAFF
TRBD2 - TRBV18 CASSPGLAGAAIQFF